This T cell receptor beta chain was obtained from a study of blood T cell repertoires in COVID-19 (dated by TCRdb to about 2020). About the investigation overall: The collaborator samples originated in the United States, Italy and Spain and spanned the acute and convalescent phases of COVID-19. The prospective study material was composed of cDNA or gDNA derived from T cells, B-cell-depleted T cells, or PBMCs. Deeply sampled blood TCRbeta repertoires from subjects exposed to, actively infected with, or recovered from COVID-19 were included in the dataset. The repertoires were made available in a free public database intended to serve as a resource for research on the immune response to SARS-CoV-2. The samples were drawn from two sources: the first 160 participants of the ongoing ImmuneRACE study, and over 950 subjects contributed by 6 global collaborators. The sample metadata nearly always contained a de-identified subject ID, COVID-19 status, age in years and sex. Where available, HLA class I and class II types were obtained from metadata supplied by the sample provider rather than from assay-based typing. General study outcomes and caveats: The amount of clinical and demographic metadata varied by source and participant and was provided uncurated.

A single count supports this clone. The antigen it recognizes is unknown. No clone much larger than this one lies a single base away; base qualities are absent. Taken from cysteine to phenylalanine, the CDR3 has 16 residues. Only the CDR3 portion is preserved as DNA: 48 bases, with reading frame beginning at the first base. CDR1 is given as SGHTA and CDR2 as FQGNSA, both from the germline V gene. Clipping removes 4 bases from V and 5 bases from J, with 13 as the unmatched junction base count. The immunoSEQ Assay, a bias-controlled multiplex PCR, was used to amplify TCRbeta CDR3 regions from genomic DNA. Per the source publication's procedure: Within the assay, amplification of reference gene primers was used to estimate how many nucleated cells each sample contained. Sequence reads were collapsed and filtered to measure the absolute abundance of every unique TCRbeta CDR3 rearrangement. For each sample, productive Simpson clonality was calculated as the square root of Simpson's diversity index over productive rearrangements. The table comes from immuneACCESS by way of TCRdb, which keeps in-frame sequences with V and J called. Part of the clones is missing from these tables; in studies checked, under half for an unresolved V gene and the rest for unknown reasons. The V and J calls and clone size come from that table; D and trimming were worked out from the DNA. The sample data list 100,000 to 150,000 clones, and around four fifths of these were observed just once. The ten largest account for roughly 17% of the sample.

Whole blood was collected in K2EDTA tubes by collaborating institutions according to the institutions' own protocols. Collaborator samples were shipped for TCRbeta analysis as frozen whole blood, isolated PBMCs, or DNA extracted from either sample type. This TCR was recovered from a man between 60 and 75 years old with active or convalescent COVID-19. Sequenced: peripheral blood. The receptor chain draws on TRBV7-2 and TRBJ2-7; 8 central bases correspond to TRBD2. The DNA is TGTGCCAGCAGCTCTCGAAGACTAGCGACGGGGGACGAGCAGTACTTC. Translated, it gives CASSSRRLATGDEQYF.